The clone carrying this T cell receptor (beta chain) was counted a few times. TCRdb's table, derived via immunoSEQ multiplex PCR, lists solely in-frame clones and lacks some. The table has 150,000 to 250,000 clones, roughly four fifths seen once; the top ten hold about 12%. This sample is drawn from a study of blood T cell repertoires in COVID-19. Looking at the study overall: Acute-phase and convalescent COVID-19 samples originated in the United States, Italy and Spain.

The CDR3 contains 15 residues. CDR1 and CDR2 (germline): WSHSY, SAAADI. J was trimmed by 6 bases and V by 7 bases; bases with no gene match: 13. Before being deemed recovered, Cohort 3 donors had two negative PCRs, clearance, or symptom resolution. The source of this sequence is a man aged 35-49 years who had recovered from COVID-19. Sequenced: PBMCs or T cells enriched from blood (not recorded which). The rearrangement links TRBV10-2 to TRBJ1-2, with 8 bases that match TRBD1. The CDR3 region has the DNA TGCGCCAGCACAAGACTTTGGACAGGGCTAGATGGCTACACCTTC. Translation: CASTRLWTGLDGYTF.